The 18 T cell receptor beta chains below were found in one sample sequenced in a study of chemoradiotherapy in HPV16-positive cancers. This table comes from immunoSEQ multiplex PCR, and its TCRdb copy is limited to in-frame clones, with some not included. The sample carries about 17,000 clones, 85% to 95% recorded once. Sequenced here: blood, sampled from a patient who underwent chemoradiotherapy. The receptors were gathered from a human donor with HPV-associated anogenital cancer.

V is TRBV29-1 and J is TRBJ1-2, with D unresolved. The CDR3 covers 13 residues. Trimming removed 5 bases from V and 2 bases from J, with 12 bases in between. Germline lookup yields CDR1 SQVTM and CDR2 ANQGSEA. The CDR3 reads CSVLVLGNYGYTF. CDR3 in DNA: TGCAGCGTTCTTGTGCTGGGGAACTATGGCTACACCTTC.

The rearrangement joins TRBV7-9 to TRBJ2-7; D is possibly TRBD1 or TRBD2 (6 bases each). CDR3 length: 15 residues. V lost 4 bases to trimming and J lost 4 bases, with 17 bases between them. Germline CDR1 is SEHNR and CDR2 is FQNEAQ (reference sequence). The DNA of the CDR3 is TGTGCCAGCAGCTCGCCCCGCACAGGGAGGTACGAGCAGTACTTC. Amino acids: CASSSPRTGRYEQYF.

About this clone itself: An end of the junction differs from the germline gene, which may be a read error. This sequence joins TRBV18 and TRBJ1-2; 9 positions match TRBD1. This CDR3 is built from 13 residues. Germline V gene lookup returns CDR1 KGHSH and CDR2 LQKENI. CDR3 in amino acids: CASSPRDRVGSSF. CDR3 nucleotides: TGTGCCAGCTCACCCCGGGACAGGGTAGGGTCGAGCTTC. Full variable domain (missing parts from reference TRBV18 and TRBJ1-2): NAGVMQNPRHLVRRRGQEARLRCSPMKGHSHVYWYRQLPEEGLKFMVYLQKENIIDESGMPKERFSAEFPKEGPSILRIQQVVRGDSAAYFCASSPRDRVGSSFGSGTRLTVV.

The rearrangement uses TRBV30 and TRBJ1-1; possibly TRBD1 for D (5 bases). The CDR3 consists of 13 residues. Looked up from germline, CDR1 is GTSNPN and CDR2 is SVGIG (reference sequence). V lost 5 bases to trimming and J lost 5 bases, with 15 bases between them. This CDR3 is CAWGGIQGTEAFF. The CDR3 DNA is TGTGCCTGGGGGGGTATTCAAGGGACTGAAGCTTTCTTT. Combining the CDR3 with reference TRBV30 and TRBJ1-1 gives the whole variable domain SQTIHQWPATLVQPVGSPLSLECTVEGTSNPNLYWYRQAAGRGLQLLFYSVGIGQISSEVPQNLSASRPQDRQFILSSKKLLLSDSGFYLCAWGGIQGTEAFFGQGTRLTVV.

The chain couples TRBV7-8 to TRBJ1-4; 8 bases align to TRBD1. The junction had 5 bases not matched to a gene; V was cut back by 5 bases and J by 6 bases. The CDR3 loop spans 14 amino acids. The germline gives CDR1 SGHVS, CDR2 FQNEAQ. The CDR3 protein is CASSLGQGHEKLFF. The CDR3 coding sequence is TGTGCCAGCAGCCTCGGACAGGGACATGAAAAACTGTTTTTT.

The CDR3 sequence is CATSRVGQRNYGYTF. CDR3 bases: TGTGCCACCAGCAGAGTGGGTCAGAGAAACTATGGCTACACCTTC. The chain joins TRBV15 to TRBJ1-2; D unclear. Per the germline V gene, CDR1 is LNHNV and CDR2 is YYDKDF (reference sequence). The CDR3 extends over 15 amino acids. V lost 1 base, J lost 2 bases, and 11 bases lay in between.

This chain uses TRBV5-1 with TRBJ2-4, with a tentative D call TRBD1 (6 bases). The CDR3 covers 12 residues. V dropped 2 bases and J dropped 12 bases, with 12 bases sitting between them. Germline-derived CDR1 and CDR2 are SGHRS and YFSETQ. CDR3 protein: CASSLAQGHQYF. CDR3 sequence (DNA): TGCGCCAGCAGCTTAGCTCAGGGGCATCAGTACTTC.

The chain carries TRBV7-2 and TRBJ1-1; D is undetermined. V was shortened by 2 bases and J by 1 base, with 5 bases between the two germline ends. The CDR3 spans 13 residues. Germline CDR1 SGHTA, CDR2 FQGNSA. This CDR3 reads CASSLYENTEAFF. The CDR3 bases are TGTGCCAGCAGCTTATATGAGAACACTGAAGCTTTCTTT.

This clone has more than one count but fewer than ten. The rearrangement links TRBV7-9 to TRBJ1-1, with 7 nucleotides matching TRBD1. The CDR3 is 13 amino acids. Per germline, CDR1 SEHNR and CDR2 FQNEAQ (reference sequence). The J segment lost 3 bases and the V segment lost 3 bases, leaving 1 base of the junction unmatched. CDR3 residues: CASSFGQDTEAFF. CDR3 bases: TGTGCCAGCAGCTTCGGACAGGACACTGAAGCTTTCTTT.

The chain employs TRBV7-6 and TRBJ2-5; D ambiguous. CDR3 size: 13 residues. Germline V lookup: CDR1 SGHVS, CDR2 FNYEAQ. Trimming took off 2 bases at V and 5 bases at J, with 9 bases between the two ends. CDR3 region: CASSLYSRETQYF. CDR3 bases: TGTGCCAGCAGCTTATATTCTCGGGAGACCCAGTACTTC.

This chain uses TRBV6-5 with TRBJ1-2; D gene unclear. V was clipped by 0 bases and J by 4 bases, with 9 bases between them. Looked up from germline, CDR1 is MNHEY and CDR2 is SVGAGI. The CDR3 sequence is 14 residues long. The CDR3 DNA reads TGTGCCAGCAGTTACTCCTTGGCCAGCTATGGCTACACCTTC. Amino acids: CASSYSLASYGYTF.

CDR3 protein: CAWSSRETNYGYTF. As DNA, the CDR3 is TGTGCCTGGAGTTCCCGAGAAACTAACTATGGCTACACCTTC. The rearrangement joins TRBV30 to TRBJ1-2; no definite D call. The CDR3 spans 14 residues. CDR1 is GTSNPN, CDR2 SVGIG, per germline (reference sequence). Between the trimmed V and J ends, which lost 2 bases and 0 bases, there was a span of 10 bases.

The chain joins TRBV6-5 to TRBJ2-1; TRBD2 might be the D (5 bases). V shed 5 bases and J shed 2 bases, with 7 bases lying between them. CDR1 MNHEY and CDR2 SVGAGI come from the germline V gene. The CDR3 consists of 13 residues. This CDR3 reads CASSTGAYNEQFF. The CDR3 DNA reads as TGTGCCAGCAGTACCGGGGCCTACAATGAGCAGTTCTTC.

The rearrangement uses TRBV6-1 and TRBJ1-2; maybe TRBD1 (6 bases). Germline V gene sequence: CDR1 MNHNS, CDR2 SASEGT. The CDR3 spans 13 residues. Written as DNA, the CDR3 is TGTGCAGGACAGATCACAAGAGGCTATGGCTACACCTTC. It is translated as CAGQITRGYGYTF.

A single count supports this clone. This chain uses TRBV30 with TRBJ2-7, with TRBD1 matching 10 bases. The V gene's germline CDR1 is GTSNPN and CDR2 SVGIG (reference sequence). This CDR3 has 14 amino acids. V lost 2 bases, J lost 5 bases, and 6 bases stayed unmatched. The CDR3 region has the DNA TGTGCCTGGAGTTCATCCGGGACAGGGGACGAGCAGTACTTC. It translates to CAWSSSGTGDEQYF.

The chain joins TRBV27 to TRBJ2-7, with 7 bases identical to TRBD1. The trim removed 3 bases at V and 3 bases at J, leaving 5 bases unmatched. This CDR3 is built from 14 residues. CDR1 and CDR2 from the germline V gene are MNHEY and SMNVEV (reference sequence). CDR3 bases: TGTGCCAGCAGTTTTGGGACAGCCCTCTACGAGCAGTACTTC. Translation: CASSFGTALYEQYF.

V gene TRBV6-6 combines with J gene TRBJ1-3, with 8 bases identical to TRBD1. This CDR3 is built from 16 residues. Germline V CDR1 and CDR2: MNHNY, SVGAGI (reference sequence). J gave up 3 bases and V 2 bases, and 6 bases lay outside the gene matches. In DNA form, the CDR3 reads TGTGCCAGCAGTTACCCCGCCGGGACAGGTGGAAACACCATATATTTT. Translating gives CASSYPAGTGGNTIYF.

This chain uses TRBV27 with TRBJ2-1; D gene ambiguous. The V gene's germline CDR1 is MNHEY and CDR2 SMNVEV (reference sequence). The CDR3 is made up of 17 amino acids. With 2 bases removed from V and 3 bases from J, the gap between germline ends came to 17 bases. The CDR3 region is CASSLIPRPINYNEQFF. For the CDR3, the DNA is TGTGCCAGCAGTTTAATACCCCGACCGATAAACTACAATGAGCAGTTCTTC.